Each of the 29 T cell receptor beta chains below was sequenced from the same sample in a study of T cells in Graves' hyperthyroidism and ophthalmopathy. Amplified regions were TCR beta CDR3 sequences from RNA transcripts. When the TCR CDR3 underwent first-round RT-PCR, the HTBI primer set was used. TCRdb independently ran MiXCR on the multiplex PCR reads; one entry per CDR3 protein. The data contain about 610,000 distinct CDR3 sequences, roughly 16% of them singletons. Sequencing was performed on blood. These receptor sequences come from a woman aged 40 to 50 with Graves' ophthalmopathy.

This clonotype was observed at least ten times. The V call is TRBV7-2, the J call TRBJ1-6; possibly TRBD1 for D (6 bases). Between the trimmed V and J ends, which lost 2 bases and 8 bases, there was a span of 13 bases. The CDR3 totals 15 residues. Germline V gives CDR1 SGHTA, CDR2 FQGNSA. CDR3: CASSLNLGGDSPLHF. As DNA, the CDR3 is TGTGCCAGCAGCTTAAATCTGGGGGGCGATTCACCCCTCCACTTT.

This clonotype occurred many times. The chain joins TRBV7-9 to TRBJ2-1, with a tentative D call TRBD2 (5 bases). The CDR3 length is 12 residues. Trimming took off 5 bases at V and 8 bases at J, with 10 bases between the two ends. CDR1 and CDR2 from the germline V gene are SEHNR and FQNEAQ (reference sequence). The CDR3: CASSQEVYEQFF. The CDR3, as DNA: TGTGCCAGCAGCCAGGAGGTTTATGAGCAGTTCTTC.

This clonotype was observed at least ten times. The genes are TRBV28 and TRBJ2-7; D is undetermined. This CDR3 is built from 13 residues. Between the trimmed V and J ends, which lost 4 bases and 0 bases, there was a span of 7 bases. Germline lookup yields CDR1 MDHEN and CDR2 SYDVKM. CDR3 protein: CASSYAYSYEQYF. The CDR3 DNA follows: TGTGCCAGCAGTTATGCGTACTCCTACGAGCAGTACTTC.

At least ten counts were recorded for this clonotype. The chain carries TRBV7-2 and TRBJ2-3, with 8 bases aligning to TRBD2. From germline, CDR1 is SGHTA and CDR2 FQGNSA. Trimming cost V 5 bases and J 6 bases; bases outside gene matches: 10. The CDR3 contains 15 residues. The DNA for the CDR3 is TGTGCCAGCAGCCCAAGTCGGGGGGGAGCGGATACGCAGTATTTT. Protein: CASSPSRGGADTQYF. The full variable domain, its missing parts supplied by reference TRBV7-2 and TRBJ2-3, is GAGVSQSPSNKVTEKGKDVELRCDPISGHTALYWYRQSLGQGLEFLIYFQGNSAPDKSGLPSDRFSAERTGGSVSTLTIQRTQQEDSAVYLCASSPSRGGADTQYFGPGTRLTVL.

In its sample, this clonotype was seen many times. In DNA, the CDR3 is TGCAGCGCCGGACAGGGATCCTACGAGCAGTACTTC. Protein sequence: CSAGQGSYEQYF. This sequence joins TRBV20-1 and TRBJ2-7; 8 nucleotides match TRBD1. The CDR3 runs 12 residues. Germline CDR1 is DFQATT and CDR2 is SNEGSKA (reference sequence).

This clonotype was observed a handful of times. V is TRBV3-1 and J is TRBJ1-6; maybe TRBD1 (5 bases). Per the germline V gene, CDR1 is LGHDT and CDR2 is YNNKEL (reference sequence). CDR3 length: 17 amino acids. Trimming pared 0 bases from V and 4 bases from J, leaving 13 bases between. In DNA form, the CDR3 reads TGTGCCAGCAGCCAAGAAGGGACCCGGGGATATAATTCACCCCTCCACTTT. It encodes CASSQEGTRGYNSPLHF.

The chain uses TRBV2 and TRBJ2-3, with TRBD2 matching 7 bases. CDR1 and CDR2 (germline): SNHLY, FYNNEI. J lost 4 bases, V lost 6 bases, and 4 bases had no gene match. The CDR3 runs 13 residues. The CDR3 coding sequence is TGTGCCAGCAGATGGGGGGGGGCAGATACGCAGTATTTT. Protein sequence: CASRWGGADTQYF.

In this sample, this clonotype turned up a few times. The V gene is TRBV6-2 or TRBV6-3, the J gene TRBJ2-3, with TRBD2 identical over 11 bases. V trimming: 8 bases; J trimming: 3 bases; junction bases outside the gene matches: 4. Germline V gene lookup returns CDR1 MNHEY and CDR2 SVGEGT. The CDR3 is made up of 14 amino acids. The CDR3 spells CASGGTSGTDTQYF. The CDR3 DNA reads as TGTGCCAGCGGGGGGACTAGCGGAACAGATACGCAGTATTTT.

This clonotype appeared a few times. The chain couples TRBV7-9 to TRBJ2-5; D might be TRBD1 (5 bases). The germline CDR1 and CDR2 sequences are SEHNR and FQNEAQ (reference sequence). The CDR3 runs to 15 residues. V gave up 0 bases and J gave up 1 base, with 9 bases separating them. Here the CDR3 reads CASSLAQRGQETQYF. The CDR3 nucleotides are TGTGCCAGCAGCTTAGCGCAAAGGGGCCAAGAGACCCAGTACTTC.

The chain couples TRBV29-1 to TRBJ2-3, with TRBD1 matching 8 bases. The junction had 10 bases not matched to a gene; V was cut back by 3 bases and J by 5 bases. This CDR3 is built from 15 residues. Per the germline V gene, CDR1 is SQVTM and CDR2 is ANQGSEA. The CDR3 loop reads CSVEEDRDNIDTQYF. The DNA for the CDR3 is TGCAGCGTTGAGGAGGACAGGGACAACATAGATACGCAGTATTTT.

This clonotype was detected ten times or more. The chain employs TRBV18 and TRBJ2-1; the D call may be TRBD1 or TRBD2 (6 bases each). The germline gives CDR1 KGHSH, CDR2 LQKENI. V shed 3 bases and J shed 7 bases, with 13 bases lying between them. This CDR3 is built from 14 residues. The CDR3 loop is CASSPQTGLNEQFF. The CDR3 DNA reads TGTGCCAGCTCACCTCAGACAGGACTAAATGAGCAGTTCTTC. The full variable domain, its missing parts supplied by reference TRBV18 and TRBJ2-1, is NAGVMQNPRHLVRRRGQEARLRCSPMKGHSHVYWYRQLPEEGLKFMVYLQKENIIDESGMPKERFSAEFPKEGPSILRIQQVVRGDSAAYFCASSPQTGLNEQFFGPGTRLTVL.

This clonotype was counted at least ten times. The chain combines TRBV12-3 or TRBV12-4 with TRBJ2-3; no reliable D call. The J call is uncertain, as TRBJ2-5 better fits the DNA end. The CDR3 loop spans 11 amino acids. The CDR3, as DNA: TGTGCCAGCAGCTTGGGTGGGACCCAGTACTTC. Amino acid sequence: CASSLGGTQYF.

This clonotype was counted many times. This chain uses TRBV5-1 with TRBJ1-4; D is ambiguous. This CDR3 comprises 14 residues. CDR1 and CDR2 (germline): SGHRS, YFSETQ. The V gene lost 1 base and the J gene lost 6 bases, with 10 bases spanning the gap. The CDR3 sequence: CASSLRDGDEKLFF. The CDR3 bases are TGCGCCAGCAGCTTGAGAGACGGGGATGAAAAACTGTTTTTT.

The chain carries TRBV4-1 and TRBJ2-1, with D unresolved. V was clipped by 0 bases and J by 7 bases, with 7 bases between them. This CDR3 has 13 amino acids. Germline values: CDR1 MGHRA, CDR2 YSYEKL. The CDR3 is CASSQDLRNEQFF. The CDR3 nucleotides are TGCGCCAGCAGCCAAGATCTTAGAAATGAGCAGTTCTTC.

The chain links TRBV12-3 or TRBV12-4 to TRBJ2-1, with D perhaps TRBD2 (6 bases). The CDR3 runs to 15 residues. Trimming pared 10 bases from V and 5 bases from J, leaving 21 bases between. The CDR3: CATGDLSASHNEQFF. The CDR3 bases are TGTGCCACCGGGGACTTATCGGCTTCCCACAATGAGCAGTTCTTC.

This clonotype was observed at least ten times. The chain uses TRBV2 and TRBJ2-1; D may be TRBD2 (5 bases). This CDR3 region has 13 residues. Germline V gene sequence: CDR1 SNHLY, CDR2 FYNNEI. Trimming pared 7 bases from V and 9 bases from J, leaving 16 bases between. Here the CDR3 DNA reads TGTGCCAGCACTCCGGGGTACCGCGGTGAGCAGTTCTTC. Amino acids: CASTPGYRGEQFF.

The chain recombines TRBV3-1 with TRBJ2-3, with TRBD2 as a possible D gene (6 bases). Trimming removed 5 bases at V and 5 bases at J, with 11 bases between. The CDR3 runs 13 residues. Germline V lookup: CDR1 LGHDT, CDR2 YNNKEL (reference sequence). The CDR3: CASSVAAEDTQYF. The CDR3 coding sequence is TGTGCCAGCAGCGTAGCGGCGGAAGATACGCAGTATTTT.

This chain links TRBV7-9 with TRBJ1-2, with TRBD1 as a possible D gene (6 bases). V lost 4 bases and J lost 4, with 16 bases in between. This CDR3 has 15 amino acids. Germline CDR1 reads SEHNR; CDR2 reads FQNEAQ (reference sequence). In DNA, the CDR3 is TGTGCCAGCAGCTCCCTTTCTACAGGGATCTATGGCTACACCTTC. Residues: CASSSLSTGIYGYTF.

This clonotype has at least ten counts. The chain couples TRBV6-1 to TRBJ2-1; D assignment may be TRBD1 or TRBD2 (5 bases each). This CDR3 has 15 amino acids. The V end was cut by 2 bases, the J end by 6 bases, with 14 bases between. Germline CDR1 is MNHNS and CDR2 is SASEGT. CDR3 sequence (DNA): TGTGCCAGCAGTGAAAGAATTGTGGGGGTCAATGAGCAGTTCTTC. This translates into CASSERIVGVNEQFF.

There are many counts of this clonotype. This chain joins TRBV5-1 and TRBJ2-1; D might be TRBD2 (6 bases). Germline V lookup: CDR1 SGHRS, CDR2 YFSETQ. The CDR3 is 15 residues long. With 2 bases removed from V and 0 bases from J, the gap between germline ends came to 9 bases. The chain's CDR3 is CASSFDGSSYNEQFF. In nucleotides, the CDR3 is TGCGCCAGCAGCTTCGACGGGAGCTCCTACAATGAGCAGTTCTTC.

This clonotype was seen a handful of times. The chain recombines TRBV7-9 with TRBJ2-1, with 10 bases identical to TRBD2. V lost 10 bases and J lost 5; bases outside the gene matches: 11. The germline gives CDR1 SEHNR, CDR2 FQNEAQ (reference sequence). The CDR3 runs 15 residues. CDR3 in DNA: TGTGCCACAGAAGGGTTCACTAGCGGGAACAATGAGCAGTTCTTC. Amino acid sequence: CATEGFTSGNNEQFF.

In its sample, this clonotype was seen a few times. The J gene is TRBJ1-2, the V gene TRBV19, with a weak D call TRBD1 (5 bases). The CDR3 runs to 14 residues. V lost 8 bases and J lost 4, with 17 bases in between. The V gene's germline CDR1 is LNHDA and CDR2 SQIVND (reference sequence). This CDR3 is CASQPQTVSYGYTF. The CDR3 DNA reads TGTGCCAGTCAGCCTCAGACAGTGAGCTATGGCTACACCTTC.

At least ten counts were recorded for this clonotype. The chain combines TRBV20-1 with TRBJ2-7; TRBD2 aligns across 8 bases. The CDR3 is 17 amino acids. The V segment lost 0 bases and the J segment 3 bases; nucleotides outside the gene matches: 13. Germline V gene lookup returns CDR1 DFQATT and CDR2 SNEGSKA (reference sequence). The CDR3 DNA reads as TGCAGTGCTAGAGACGGGGGACTAGTTAAGGGGAACTACGAGCAGTACTTC. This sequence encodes CSARDGGLVKGNYEQYF.

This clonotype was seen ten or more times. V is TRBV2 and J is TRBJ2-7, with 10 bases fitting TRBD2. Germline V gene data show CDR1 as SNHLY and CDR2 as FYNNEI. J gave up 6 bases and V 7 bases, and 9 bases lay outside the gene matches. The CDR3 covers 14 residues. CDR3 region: CASKAGLAFGEQYF. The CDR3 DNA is TGTGCCAGCAAGGCGGGACTAGCGTTCGGCGAGCAGTACTTC.

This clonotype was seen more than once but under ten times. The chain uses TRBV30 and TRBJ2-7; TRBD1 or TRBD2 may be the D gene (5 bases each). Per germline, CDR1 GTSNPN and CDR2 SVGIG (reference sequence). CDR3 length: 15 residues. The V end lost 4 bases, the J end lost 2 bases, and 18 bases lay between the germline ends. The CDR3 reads CAWKAGTPLTYEQYF. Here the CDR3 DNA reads TGTGCCTGGAAGGCAGGGACCCCACTAACCTACGAGCAGTACTTC.

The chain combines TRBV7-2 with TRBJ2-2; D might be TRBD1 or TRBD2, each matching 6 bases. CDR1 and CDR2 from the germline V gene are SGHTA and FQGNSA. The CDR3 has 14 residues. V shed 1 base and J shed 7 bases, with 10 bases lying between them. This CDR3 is CASSLVEGGGELFF. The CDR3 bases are TGTGCCAGCAGCTTAGTGGAGGGGGGCGGGGAGCTGTTTTTT.

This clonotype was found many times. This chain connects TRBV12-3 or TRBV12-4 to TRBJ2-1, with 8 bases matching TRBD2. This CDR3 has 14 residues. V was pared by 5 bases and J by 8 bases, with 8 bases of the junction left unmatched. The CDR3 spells CASSRTSPRDEQFF. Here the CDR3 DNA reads TGTGCCAGCAGTCGGACTAGCCCCCGGGATGAGCAGTTCTTC.

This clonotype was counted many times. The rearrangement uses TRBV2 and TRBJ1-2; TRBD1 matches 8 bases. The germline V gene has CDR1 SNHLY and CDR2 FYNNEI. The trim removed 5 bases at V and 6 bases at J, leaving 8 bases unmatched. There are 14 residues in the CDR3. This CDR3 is CASSLGQGIDGYTF. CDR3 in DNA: TGTGCCAGCAGTTTAGGACAGGGCATTGATGGCTACACCTTC. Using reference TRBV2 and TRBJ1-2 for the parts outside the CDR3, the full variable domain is EPEVTQTPSHQVTQMGQEVILRCVPISNHLYFYWYRQILGQKVEFLVSFYNNEISEKSEIFDDQFSVERPDGSNFTLKIRSTKLEDSAMYFCASSLGQGIDGYTFGSGTRLTVV.

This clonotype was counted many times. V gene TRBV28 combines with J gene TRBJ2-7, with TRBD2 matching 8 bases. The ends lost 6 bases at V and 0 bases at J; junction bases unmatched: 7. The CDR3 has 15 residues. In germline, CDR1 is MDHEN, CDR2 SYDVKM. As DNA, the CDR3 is TGTGCCAGCAGGGAGCGGGGGCTACCCTCCTACGAGCAGTACTTC. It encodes CASRERGLPSYEQYF.